This T cell receptor (beta chain) was obtained from a study of cytomegalovirus exposure and HLA in healthy donors. Study-level background: A prior study identified over 100 million unique TCR beta sequences from 180 million or so T cells. Regarding the study as a whole: Several of the most significant clusters appeared, in a later analysis, to be linked to common viral pathogens. Rarity held for most TCR sequences, but there were some public TCRs that occurred in many donors. In a later analysis, specific HLA alleles were associated with 15,000 to 20,000 TCR beta sequences at a 0.05 false discovery rate.

PCR involved 60 Vbeta and 13 Jbeta primers. Here immunoSEQ multiplex PCR was the method, and the copy in TCRdb shows in-frame clones only, minus some. The table has about 130,000 clones, 65% to 90% seen once. Worth noting for this clone: The antigen is unknown.

Sequencing was performed on PBMCs. This TCR derives from a girl aged 2 to 9 in good health and CMV-seronegative.

In DNA, the CDR3 is TGCGCCAGCAGCCAAGAGGTGGCTAGCGGGATAGGGGTGACCCAGTACTTC. Translating gives CASSQEVASGIGVTQYF. This chain joins TRBV4-1 and TRBJ2-5; TRBD2 matches at 9 bases. The CDR3 totals 17 residues. Germline assignment: CDR1 MGHRA and CDR2 YSYEKL. The V gene end was trimmed by 0 bases and the J gene end by 7 bases; junction bases not matched to a gene: 12.